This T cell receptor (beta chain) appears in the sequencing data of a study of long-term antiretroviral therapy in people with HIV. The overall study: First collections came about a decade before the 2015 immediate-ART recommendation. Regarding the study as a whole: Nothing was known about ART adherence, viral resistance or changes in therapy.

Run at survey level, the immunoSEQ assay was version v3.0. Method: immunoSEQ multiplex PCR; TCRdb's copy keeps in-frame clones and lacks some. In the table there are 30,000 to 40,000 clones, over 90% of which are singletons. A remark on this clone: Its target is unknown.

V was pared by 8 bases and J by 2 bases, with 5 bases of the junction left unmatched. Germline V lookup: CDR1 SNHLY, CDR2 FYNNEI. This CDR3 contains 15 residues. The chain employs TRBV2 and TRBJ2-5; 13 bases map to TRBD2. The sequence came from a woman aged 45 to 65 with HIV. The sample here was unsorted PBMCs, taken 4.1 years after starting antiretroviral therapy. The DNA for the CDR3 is TGTGCCAGCTCGGGACTAGCGGGGACTCAAGAGACCCAGTACTTC. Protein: CASSGLAGTQETQYF.